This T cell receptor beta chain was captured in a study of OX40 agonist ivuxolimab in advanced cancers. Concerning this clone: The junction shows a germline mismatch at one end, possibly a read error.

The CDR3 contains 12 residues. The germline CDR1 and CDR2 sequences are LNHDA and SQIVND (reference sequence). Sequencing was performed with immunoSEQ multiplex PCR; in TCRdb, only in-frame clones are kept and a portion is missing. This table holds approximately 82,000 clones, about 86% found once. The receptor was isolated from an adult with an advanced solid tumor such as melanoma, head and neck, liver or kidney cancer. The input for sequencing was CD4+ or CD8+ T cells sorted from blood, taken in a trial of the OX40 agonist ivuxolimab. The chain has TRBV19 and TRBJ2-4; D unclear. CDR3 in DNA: TGTGCCAGTAGTATAGCCCAAAACATTCAGTACTTC. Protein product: CASSIAQNIQYF.